A selection of T cell receptor beta chains follows, all from one sample in a study of naive and memory T cell subsets. TCRdb re-analysed the UMI-ligation and nested PCR reads in MiXCR, keeping a single row per CDR3 protein. The data contain over 30,000 distinct CDR3 sequences, about 18% of them seen just once; the ten biggest clones take up around 3.3%. Sequenced input: effector memory CD4+ T cells from blood. The receptors derive from a human donor in good health. Both conserved end residues are part of each CDR3.

v_gene	j_gene	CDR3aa
TRBV29-1	TRBJ1-1	CSVGQGARWAEAFF
TRBV30	TRBJ2-6	CAWRSVSGANVLTF
TRBV5-1	TRBJ2-2	CASSLAPNTGELFF
TRBV6-2/TRBV6-3	TRBJ2-5	CASSYHSSGRRKETQYF
TRBV9	TRBJ1-1	CASSPDGRLNTEAFF
TRBV20-1	TRBJ2-1	CSARDLWTSWDEQFF
TRBV10-1	TRBJ2-3	CASSGGADTQYF
TRBV6-1	TRBJ2-1	CASSERLSAGNEQFF
TRBV10-3	TRBJ1-2	CAMGQGYGYTF
TRBV27	TRBJ1-1	CASRKRGLDPSDGTEAFF
TRBV3-1	TRBJ2-1	CASSKVPGGPFDEQFF
TRBV29-1	TRBJ1-2	CSVVVAGGYTF
TRBV27	TRBJ2-7	CASSSPSGTSYEQYF
TRBV5-1	TRBJ1-1	CASSFQGSKFTEAFF
TRBV29-1	TRBJ2-7	CSVEDWPGAHEQYF
TRBV5-4	TRBJ1-1	CASSLHGGGLGNTEAFF
TRBV28	TRBJ2-2	CASSQGGNTGELFF
TRBV28	TRBJ1-1	CASSPQGTGRGAFF
TRBV7-7	TRBJ2-5	CASSNTGGPEETQYF
TRBV5-8	TRBJ2-1	CASSFAQFF
TRBV12-3/TRBV12-4	TRBJ1-1	CASQGMNTEAFF
TRBV28	TRBJ2-7	CASRLGGGSTYEQYF
TRBV7-2	TRBJ2-5	CASSLRLSRSQTQYF
TRBV7-8	TRBJ1-5	CASSRRDSNQPQHF
TRBV6-5	TRBJ1-1	CASRLTGALNTEAFF
TRBV5-1	TRBJ2-7	CASSLSGTQGTGEQYF
TRBV6-6	TRBJ1-5	CASSPGLDQPQHF
TRBV5-4	TRBJ1-2	CASSLGDRPFYGYTF
TRBV3-1	TRBJ1-4	CASSITEKLFF
TRBV29-1	TRBJ1-1	CSVWGGTEAFF
TRBV29-1	TRBJ2-1	CSVEGPGFSEFF
TRBV5-1	TRBJ1-3	CASSLEDTPGNTIYF
TRBV12-3/TRBV12-4	TRBJ1-6	CASSLGVPALHF
TRBV6-5	TRBJ2-3	CASKARTGVTDTQYF
TRBV5-5	TRBJ1-5	CASSFGRTQPQHF
TRBV6-1	TRBJ2-3	CASTGAGMNTDTQYF
TRBV6-2/TRBV6-3	TRBJ1-1	CASSFQGYGTEAFF
TRBV4-2	TRBJ2-1	CASSLAGSSGHNEQFF
TRBV7-3	TRBJ1-2	CASSLDQRYGYTF
TRBV3-1	TRBJ2-1	CASSRTGYNEQFF
TRBV6-4	TRBJ1-6	CASSEGARGNSPLHF
TRBV12-3/TRBV12-4	TRBJ2-7	CASRKAGGPYEQYF
TRBV9	TRBJ1-6	CASSVSPPAGSSNSPLHF
TRBV6-4	TRBJ1-1	CASSDSSLGTEAFF
TRBV29-1	TRBJ2-6	CSVLTTGAGANVLTF
TRBV2	TRBJ1-1	CASHRGLRTEAFF
TRBV28	TRBJ1-6	CASSLGVGRWNSPLHF
TRBV5-1	TRBJ1-4	CASTPDRYNEKLFF
TRBV5-5	TRBJ2-1	CASSLFQGAGEQFF
TRBV4-1	TRBJ2-7	CASGLDPSTLGEQYF
TRBV12-3/TRBV12-4	TRBJ2-1	CASNGGLGLGSYNEQFF
TRBV7-9	TRBJ2-3	CASSPRGPDTQYF
TRBV18	TRBJ2-7	CASSPPSSYEQYF
TRBV7-6	TRBJ2-7	CASSLATGAYEQYF
TRBV20-1	TRBJ1-5	CSAAGVGQGNQPQHF